The next 18 T cell receptor beta chains were all read from a single sample in a study of blood T cells in healthy people across ages. A second PCR of about 6 to 11 cycles used a sample-barcoded 5' primer and a J-beta primer mix. TCRdb itself ran the 5' RACE reads through MiXCR, one entry per CDR3 protein. This sample carries approximately 1,000,000 distinct CDR3 sequences, over 35% of them seen once, and the ten largest clones take 15% to 20%. Sequencing was performed on blood. The origin of the receptors is a woman aged 55-69 years in good health.

A few counts support this clonotype. The chain joins TRBV6-5 to TRBJ2-7, with D possibly matching TRBD1 (6 bases). V was cut by 2 bases and J by 3 bases, with 11 bases left in between. The CDR3 spans 14 residues. Per germline, CDR1 MNHEY and CDR2 SVGAGI. CDR3 DNA: TGTGCCAGCAGTTACGACAGGACGGACTACGAGCAGTACTTC. This gives the protein CASSYDRTDYEQYF.

The V gene is TRBV20-1, the J gene TRBJ2-4; D is unclear. The CDR3 length is 12 residues. Germline V lookup: CDR1 DFQATT, CDR2 SNEGSKA (reference sequence). V dropped 6 bases and J dropped 13 bases, with 19 bases sitting between them. CDR3 sequence: CSAPPLASEQYF. The CDR3 coding sequence is TGCAGTGCCCCCCCACTCGCATCAGAGCAGTACTTC.

This clonotype was observed a single time. The chain joins TRBV19 to TRBJ1-5; 8 nucleotides align to TRBD1. V lost 7 bases and J lost 4; bases outside the gene matches: 15. This CDR3 is built from 17 residues. Germline CDR1 reads LNHDA; CDR2 reads SQIVND (reference sequence). The CDR3 spells CASTQPWGRGLNQPQHF. The DNA of the CDR3 is TGTGCCAGTACCCAACCTTGGGGCAGGGGGCTTAATCAGCCCCAGCATTTT.

The rearrangement links TRBV6-1 to TRBJ2-7; possible D gene TRBD1, 5 bases. V shed 2 bases and J shed 1 base, with 12 bases lying between them. CDR1 and CDR2 from the germline V gene are MNHNS and SASEGT. The CDR3 covers 15 residues. The CDR3 DNA reads TGTGCCAGCAGTGAATGGGGCCGGAGTTCCTACGAGCAGTACTTC. Its protein is CASSEWGRSSYEQYF.

This clonotype was observed a handful of times. The chain's CDR3 is CASSLAAAYYEQYF. In DNA form, the CDR3 reads TGTGCCAGCAGCTTAGCGGCAGCCTACTACGAGCAGTACTTC. The gene calls are TRBV13 and TRBJ2-7; D remains ambiguous. Germline CDR1 and CDR2: PRHDT and FYEKMQ (reference sequence). V lost 1 base, J lost 3 bases, and 10 bases lay in between. The CDR3 covers 14 residues. Full variable domain (remainder filled in from reference TRBV13 and TRBJ2-7): AAGVIQSPRHLIKEKRETATLKCYPIPRHDTVYWYQQGPGQDPQFLISFYEKMQSDKGSIPDRFSAQQFSDYHSELNMSSLELGDSALYFCASSLAAAYYEQYFGPGTRLTVT.

The genes are TRBV7-9 and TRBJ2-3, with 11 bases that match TRBD1. The CDR3 runs 17 residues. V was pared by 3 bases and J by 1 base, with 6 bases of the junction left unmatched. Germline assignment: CDR1 SEHNR and CDR2 FQNEAQ (reference sequence). The CDR3 spells CASSLGQGVVGTDTQYF. The CDR3 nucleotides are TGTGCCAGCAGCTTGGGACAGGGGGTGGTCGGCACAGATACGCAGTATTTT. The complete variable domain, with remaining parts taken from reference TRBV7-9 and TRBJ2-3, reads DTGVSQNPRHKITKRGQNVTFRCDPISEHNRLYWYRQTLGQGPEFLTYFQNEAQLEKSRLLSDRFSAERPKGSFSTLEIQRTEQGDSAMYLCASSLGQGVVGTDTQYFGPGTRLTVL.

This clonotype appeared a few times. V is TRBV7-2 and J is TRBJ2-1; TRBD2 agrees at 12 bases. The CDR3 loop spans 15 amino acids. J gave up 6 bases and V 5 bases, and 5 bases lay outside the gene matches. Germline loops: CDR1 SGHTA, CDR2 FQGNSA. The CDR3: CASSMTSGSINEQFF. DNA of the CDR3: TGTGCCAGCAGCATGACTAGCGGGAGTATCAATGAGCAGTTCTTC.

The sample holds a few counts of this clonotype. V is TRBV4-2 and J is TRBJ2-3; 9 bases are shared with TRBD2. From germline, CDR1 is LGHNA and CDR2 YNFKEQ. V gave up 0 bases and J gave up 4 bases; unmatched junction bases: 5. The CDR3 covers 16 residues. In nucleotides, the CDR3 is TGTGCCAGCAGCCAAGAGGCGGGAGGGACGCCAGATACGCAGTATTTT. It specifies CASSQEAGGTPDTQYF.

In this sample, this clonotype turned up once. CDR3: CASSEPAGADQETQYF. DNA of the CDR3: TGTGCCAGCAGTGAACCAGCGGGGGCAGATCAAGAGACCCAGTACTTC. The chain links TRBV25-1 to TRBJ2-5, with 8 bases aligning to TRBD2. The germline V gene has CDR1 MGHDK and CDR2 SYGVNS. V trimming: 2 bases; J trimming: 2 bases; junction bases outside the gene matches: 7. This CDR3 contains 16 residues.

The chain couples TRBV28 to TRBJ2-7; TRBD1 matches 12 bases. With V trimmed by 5 bases and J by 3 bases, 8 bases remained unmatched. Germline-derived CDR1 and CDR2 are MDHEN and SYDVKM. The CDR3 sequence is 16 residues long. CDR3 region: CASSATGQGAFYEQYF. The DNA of the CDR3 is TGTGCCAGCAGTGCCACGGGACAGGGGGCTTTCTACGAGCAGTACTTC.

This clonotype was seen only a few times. CDR3 DNA: TGCAGTGCTGCGAACCCCCCCTACGAGCAGTACTTC. This translates into CSAANPPYEQYF. This chain uses TRBV20-1 with TRBJ2-7; no definite D call. Germline lookup yields CDR1 DFQATT and CDR2 SNEGSKA (reference sequence). The CDR3 loop spans 12 amino acids. With 5 bases removed from V and 2 bases from J, the gap between germline ends came to 10 bases.

As concerns this clonotype: Germline is not matched at one junction end, which may reflect a read error. The rearrangement joins TRBV11-2 to TRBJ2-1, with D possibly TRBD1 on 5 matching bases. This CDR3 comprises 18 residues. The V gene's germline CDR1 is SGHAT and CDR2 FQNNGV. The CDR3 loop is CASRSPEWGHKTYNEQFF. The CDR3, as DNA: TGCGCCAGCAGGTCTCCCGAATGGGGCCACAAAACCTACAATGAGCAGTTCTTC. The full variable domain, completed using reference TRBV11-2 and TRBJ2-1, is EAGVAQSPRYKIIEKRQSVAFWCNPISGHATLYWYQQILGQGPKLLIQFQNNGVVDDSQLPKDRFSAERLKGVDSTLKIQPAKLEDSAVYLCASRSPEWGHKTYNEQFFGPGTRLTVL.

The chain combines TRBV6-1 with TRBJ1-6, with TRBD1 identical over 11 bases. Trimming took 8 bases from V and 10 from J; bases not matched to a gene: 4. The CDR3 runs to 13 residues. Germline lookup yields CDR1 MNHNS and CDR2 SASEGT. The CDR3 nucleotides read TGTGCCAGCGACGGGACAGGGGGATCACCCCTCCACTTT. Protein sequence: CASDGTGGSPLHF.

This chain links TRBV5-1 with TRBJ2-7; possible D gene TRBD2, 6 bases. Per the germline V gene, CDR1 is SGHRS and CDR2 is YFSETQ. The V end was cut by 0 bases, the J end by 5 bases, with 12 bases between. The CDR3 contains 14 residues. The CDR3 region is CASSLGAGRNEQYF. CDR3 DNA: TGCGCCAGCAGCTTGGGGGCAGGGAGGAACGAGCAGTACTTC.

The chain uses TRBV6-5 and TRBJ2-1; D ambiguous. Between the trimmed V and J ends, which lost 0 bases and 3 bases, there was a span of 6 bases. The germline gives CDR1 MNHEY, CDR2 SVGAGI. The CDR3 consists of 14 residues. The CDR3 region has the DNA TGTGCCAGCAGTTACTCCGACTTCTACAATGAGCAGTTCTTC. This sequence encodes CASSYSDFYNEQFF.

This clonotype was counted between two and nine times. This rearrangement joins TRBV27 to TRBJ2-7; D is uncertain. The CDR3 totals 13 residues. Germline V gene data show CDR1 as MNHEY and CDR2 as SMNVEV (reference sequence). V lost 0 bases to trimming and J lost 7 bases, with 10 bases between them. The chain's CDR3 is CASSLSGWVEQYF. DNA for the CDR3: TGTGCCAGCAGTTTATCAGGGTGGGTTGAGCAGTACTTC.

The chain recombines TRBV29-1 with TRBJ2-1, with D perhaps matching TRBD1 or TRBD2 (5 bases each). The V gene's germline CDR1 is SQVTM and CDR2 ANQGSEA. V was pared by 8 bases and J by 7 bases, with 12 bases between. CDR3 length: 11 amino acids. In DNA form, the CDR3 reads TGCAGCCAAAACTGGGGGAATGAGCAGTTCTTC. This codes for CSQNWGNEQFF.

This clonotype has only a few counts. The gene calls are TRBV10-3 and TRBJ1-5; TRBD1 matches at 7 bases. This CDR3 spans 13 amino acids. Germline CDR1 reads ENHRY; CDR2 reads SYGVKD. J was trimmed by 10 bases and V by 3 bases; bases with no gene match: 6. The CDR3 region is CAISDNRGHPQHF. The CDR3 bases are TGTGCCATCAGTGACAACAGGGGACACCCCCAGCATTTT.